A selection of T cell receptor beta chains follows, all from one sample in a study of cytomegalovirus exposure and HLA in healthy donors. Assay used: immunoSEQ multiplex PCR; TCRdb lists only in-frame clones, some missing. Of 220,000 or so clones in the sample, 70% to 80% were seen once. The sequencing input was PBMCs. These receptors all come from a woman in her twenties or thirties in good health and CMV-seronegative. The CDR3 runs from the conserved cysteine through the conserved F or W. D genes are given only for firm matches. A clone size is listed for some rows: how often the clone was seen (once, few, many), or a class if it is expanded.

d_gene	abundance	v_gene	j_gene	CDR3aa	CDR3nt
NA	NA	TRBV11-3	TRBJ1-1	CASSMDRNTEAFF	TGTGCCAGCAGCATGGACAGGAACACTGAAGCTTTCTTT
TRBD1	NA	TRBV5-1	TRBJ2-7	CASSPGTGQYEQYF	TGCGCCAGCAGCCCCGGGACAGGGCAGTACGAGCAGTACTTC
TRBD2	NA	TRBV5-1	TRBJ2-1	CASSPGASGRSSNEQFF	TGCGCCAGCAGCCCGGGGGCCAGCGGGAGAAGCAGCAATGAGCAGTTCTTC
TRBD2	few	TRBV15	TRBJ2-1	CATSRVASGTKNEQFF	TGTGCCACCAGCAGAGTAGCTAGCGGGACGAAAAATGAGCAGTTCTTC
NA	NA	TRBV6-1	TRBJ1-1	CASSDGAGALNTEAFF	TGTGCCAGCAGTGACGGGGCAGGGGCCTTGAACACTGAAGCTTTCTTT
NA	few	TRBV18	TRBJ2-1	CASSIAYNEQFF	TGTGCCAGCTCAATAGCCTACAATGAGCAGTTCTTC
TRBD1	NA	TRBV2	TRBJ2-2	CASKTGVNTGELFF	TGTGCCAGCAAGACAGGGGTGAACACCGGGGAGCTGTTTTTT
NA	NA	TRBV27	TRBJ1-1	CASIEGTEAFF	TGTGCCAGCATCGAGGGCACTGAAGCTTTCTTT
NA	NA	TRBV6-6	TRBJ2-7	CASSYSNSPGEQYF	TGTGCCAGCAGTTACTCGAACAGCCCGGGGGAGCAGTACTTC
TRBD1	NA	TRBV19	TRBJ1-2	CASSWTGTGWDGYTF	TGTGCCAGTTCCTGGACAGGGACAGGATGGGATGGCTACACCTTC
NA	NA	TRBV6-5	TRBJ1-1	CASSPQGNTEAFF	TGTGCCAGCAGTCCACAGGGTAACACTGAAGCTTTCTTT
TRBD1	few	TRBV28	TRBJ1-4	CASTSDRGLFF	TGTGCCAGCACCTCGGACAGGGGACTGTTTTTT
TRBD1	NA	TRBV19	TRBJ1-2	CASSSSPGTGGAARGYTF	TGTGCCAGTAGTTCATCCCCCGGGACAGGGGGCGCGGCTCGGGGCTACACCTTC